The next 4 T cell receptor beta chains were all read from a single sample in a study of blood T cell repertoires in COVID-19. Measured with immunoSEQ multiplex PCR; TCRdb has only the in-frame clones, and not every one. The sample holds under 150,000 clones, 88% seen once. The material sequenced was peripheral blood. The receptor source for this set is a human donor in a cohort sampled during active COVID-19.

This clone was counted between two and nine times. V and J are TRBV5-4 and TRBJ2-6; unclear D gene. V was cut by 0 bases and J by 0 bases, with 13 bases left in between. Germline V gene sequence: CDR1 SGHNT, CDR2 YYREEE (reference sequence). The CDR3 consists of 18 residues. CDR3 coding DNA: TGTGCCAGCAGCTTGGGGGCAGGTGTACTCTCTGGGGCCAACGTCCTGACTTTC. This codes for CASSLGAGVLSGANVLTF.

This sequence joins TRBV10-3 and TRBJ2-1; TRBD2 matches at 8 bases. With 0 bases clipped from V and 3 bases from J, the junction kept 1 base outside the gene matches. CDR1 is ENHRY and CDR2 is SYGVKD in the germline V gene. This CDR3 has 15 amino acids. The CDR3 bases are TGTGCCATCAGTGAGTCCAGCGGGAGCTACAATGAGCAGTTCTTC. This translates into CAISESSGSYNEQFF.

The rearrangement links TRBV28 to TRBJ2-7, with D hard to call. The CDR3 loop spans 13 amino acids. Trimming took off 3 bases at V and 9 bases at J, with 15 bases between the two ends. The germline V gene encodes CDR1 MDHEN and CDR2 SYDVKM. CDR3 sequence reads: CASSLRFPFGQYF. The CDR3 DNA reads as TGTGCCAGCAGTTTGAGGTTTCCTTTCGGGCAGTACTTC.

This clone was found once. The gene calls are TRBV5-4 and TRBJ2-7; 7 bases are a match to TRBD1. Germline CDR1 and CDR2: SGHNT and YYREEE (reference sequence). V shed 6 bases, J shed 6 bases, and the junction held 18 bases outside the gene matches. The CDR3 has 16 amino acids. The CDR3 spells CASTHDEGALVSEQYF. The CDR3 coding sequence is TGTGCCAGCACCCATGATGAGGGGGCGCTGGTCAGCGAGCAGTACTTC.